This section outlines one TCR beta chain sequence together with its context. The PCR made use of 60 Vbeta and 13 Jbeta primers. The method was immunoSEQ multiplex PCR; TCRdb's version includes in-frame clones alone and lacks a portion of them. The sample carries about 160,000 clones, approximately 88% recorded once. V was shortened by 4 bases and J by 4 bases, with 10 bases between the two germline ends. The CDR3 is 13 residues long. Germline lookup yields CDR1 KGHSH and CDR2 LQKENI. This sample was taken from a study of cytomegalovirus exposure and HLA in healthy donors. Sequenced: PBMCs. This chain links TRBV18 with TRBJ1-1; maybe TRBD1 (6 bases). This receptor was taken from a woman aged 18-29 years in good health and CMV-seronegative. CDR3 bases: TGTGCCAGCTCACTACAACAGGGCACTGAAGCTTTCTTT. Translated: CASSLQQGTEAFF.